The 13 T cell receptor beta chains below all came from one sample that was sequenced in a study of blood T cell repertoires in COVID-19. Only in-frame clones appear in the TCRdb table, and some are missing; sequencing was by immunoSEQ multiplex PCR. The data show 150,000 to 200,000 clones, approximately 80% seen once. Sequencing was performed on PBMCs or T cells enriched from blood (not recorded which). Receptor source: a man in his forties or fifties who had recovered from COVID-19.

J is TRBJ2-7 and V is TRBV6-1; 9 nucleotides agree with TRBD1. CDR3 length: 15 residues. V gave up 1 base and J gave up 3 bases; unmatched junction bases: 4. Germline values: CDR1 MNHNS, CDR2 SASEGT. CDR3 sequence: CASSEGTGDHYEQYF. The CDR3 nucleotides are TGTGCCAGCAGTGAAGGGACAGGGGATCACTACGAGCAGTACTTC.

This clone was seen a single time. This chain connects TRBV6-5 to TRBJ1-6; no clear D. The CDR3 is made up of 15 amino acids. V shed 2 bases and J shed 2 bases, with 7 bases lying between them. In germline, CDR1 is MNHEY, CDR2 SVGAGI. This CDR3 is CASSYSGPYNSPLHF. CDR3 DNA sequence: TGTGCCAGCAGTTACAGCGGGCCCTATAATTCACCCCTCCACTTT.

The chain joins TRBV9 to TRBJ1-2, with D tentatively TRBD1 (5 bases). Germline V gene sequence: CDR1 SGDLS, CDR2 YYNGEE. The CDR3 covers 18 residues. Trimming removed 4 bases at V and 2 bases at J, with 24 bases between. CDR3 protein: CASSSIHQGLLANYGYTF. Here the CDR3 DNA reads TGTGCCAGCAGCTCTATTCATCAGGGACTTCTCGCGAACTATGGCTACACCTTC.

This chain uses TRBV30 with TRBJ1-2; a weak D match, TRBD1 (6 bases). This CDR3 comprises 13 residues. Germline CDR1 is GTSNPN and CDR2 is SVGIG (reference sequence). The V gene lost 4 bases and the J gene lost 5 bases, with 14 bases spanning the gap. The CDR3: CAWNRGAGYGYTF. Here the CDR3 DNA reads TGTGCCTGGAACCGGGGGGCAGGATATGGCTACACCTTC.

The chain is built from TRBV30 and TRBJ1-5, with TRBD1 matching 9 bases. This CDR3 spans 14 amino acids. The J segment lost 6 bases and the V segment lost 4 bases, leaving 7 bases of the junction unmatched. CDR1 is GTSNPN, CDR2 SVGIG, per germline (reference sequence). CDR3 amino acids: CAWNRGDRVQPQHF. Written as DNA, the CDR3 is TGTGCCTGGAATCGAGGGGACAGGGTTCAGCCCCAGCATTTT.

V and J are TRBV5-1 and TRBJ1-6; D perhaps matches TRBD1 (6 bases). V gave up 4 bases and J gave up 3 bases, with 20 bases separating them. CDR3 length: 18 residues. Germline CDR1 reads SGHRS; CDR2 reads YFSETQ. For the CDR3, the DNA is TGCGCCAGCAGCCTCTTAAGAGGAGGCAGGGGCTATAATTCACCCCTCCACTTT. Its protein is CASSLLRGGRGYNSPLHF.

This chain uses TRBV4-1 with TRBJ1-1, with 7 bases lining up with TRBD1. V was pared by 2 bases and J by 2 bases, with 5 bases of the junction left unmatched. CDR3 length equals 15 residues. Germline lookup yields CDR1 MGHRA and CDR2 YSYEKL. CDR3 sequence (DNA): TGCGCCAGCAGCCAATGGGCAGGGGGAAACACTGAAGCTTTCTTT. Translating gives CASSQWAGGNTEAFF.

CDR3 in DNA: TGTGCCAGCAAGTCTGTCCGCTACTCCAATCAGCCCCAGCATTTT. Its translation is CASKSVRYSNQPQHF. The chain uses TRBV6-5 and TRBJ1-5; the D is unclear. V was trimmed by 7 bases and J by 3 bases, leaving 16 bases between them. The CDR3 runs 15 residues. Germline assignment: CDR1 MNHEY and CDR2 SVGAGI.

V gene TRBV6-5 combines with J gene TRBJ1-6; 8 bases map to TRBD1. The trim removed 2 bases at V and 10 bases at J, leaving 7 bases unmatched. The length of the CDR3 is 15 residues. Germline values: CDR1 MNHEY, CDR2 SVGAGI. CDR3 nucleotide sequence: TGTGCCAGCAGTTACAGCGGACAGGGTCGATCACCCCTCCACTTT. The encoded protein is CASSYSGQGRSPLHF.

The chain is built from TRBV28 and TRBJ1-5; 7 bases agree with TRBD1. Germline CDR1 is MDHEN and CDR2 is SYDVKM. V gave up 4 bases and J gave up 5 bases; unmatched junction bases: 5. This CDR3 comprises 14 residues. The CDR3 here is CASSSGQLDQPQHF. CDR3 DNA sequence: TGTGCCAGCAGTTCGGGACAGCTAGATCAGCCCCAGCATTTT.

The chain carries TRBV28 and TRBJ1-2; weak D call: TRBD1 (6 bases). Germline lookup yields CDR1 MDHEN and CDR2 SYDVKM. V lost 4 bases, J lost 7 bases, and 16 bases lay in between. This CDR3 is 14 amino acids long. The CDR3 region is CASSSLDRILGYTF. CDR3 nucleotides: TGTGCCAGCAGTTCCCTCGACAGGATCCTTGGCTACACCTTC.

The chain links TRBV6-5 to TRBJ2-1; no firm D call. Trimming shortened V by 7 bases and J by 0 bases, and 13 bases separated the two germline ends. Germline-derived CDR1 and CDR2 are MNHEY and SVGAGI. The CDR3 has 15 amino acids. The CDR3 DNA is TGTGCCAGCACCCAAAAGCCCGGCTCCTACAATGAGCAGTTCTTC. This codes for CASTQKPGSYNEQFF.

This chain joins TRBV5-1 and TRBJ2-5; TRBD2 matches at 8 bases. The CDR3 sequence is 14 residues long. Germline lookup yields CDR1 SGHRS and CDR2 YFSETQ. With 8 bases clipped from V and 5 bases from J, the junction kept 11 bases outside the gene matches. This CDR3 is CASRRGDQGETQYF. CDR3 DNA: TGCGCCAGTAGGCGGGGGGACCAAGGGGAGACCCAGTACTTC.